This T cell receptor (beta chain) was found in a study of T cell repertoires in cytomegalovirus infection. At the level of the study: Signatures in public TCR beta sequences pointed to both CMV infection and matching HLA type. Regarding the study as a whole: Pooled public TCR beta family frequency picked out CMV carriers with the relevant HLA. Clonotypes of TCR beta that were HLA-C-restricted and CMV-specific dominated the ex vivo response.

MiXCR, applied by TCRdb to the reads, yields one record per CDR3 protein. Here the sample spans around 140,000 distinct CDR3 sequences, about 6.1% being singletons. The germline gives CDR1 SGHKS, CDR2 YYEKEE (reference sequence). CDR3 length equals 13 residues. With 1 base removed from V and 6 bases from J, the gap between germline ends came to 11 bases. This clonotype turned up a few times. Its antigen is still unknown. Sequenced sample: PBMCs. The sequence was collected from a human donor in good health (CMV status not recorded). Some clones in this sample may be carry-over from other donors' samples. The V and J genes are TRBV5-5 and TRBJ2-7; possibly TRBD2 for D (6 bases). CDR3 DNA sequence: TGTGCCAGCAGCTTGTCGGGGGTTCCCGAGCAGTACTTC. Its protein product is CASSLSGVPEQYF.